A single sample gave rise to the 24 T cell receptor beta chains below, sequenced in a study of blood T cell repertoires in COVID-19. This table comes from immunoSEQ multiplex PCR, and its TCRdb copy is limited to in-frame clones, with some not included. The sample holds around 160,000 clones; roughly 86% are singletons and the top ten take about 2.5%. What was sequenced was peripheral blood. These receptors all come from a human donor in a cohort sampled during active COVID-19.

The CDR3 DNA is TGTGCCAGCAGTTCGACTACGGGAGGGGGATTTGAAAAACTGTTTTTT. Residues: CASSSTTGGGFEKLFF. The V call is TRBV28, the J call TRBJ1-4, with a possible D match to TRBD1 (6 bases). Deletions cut 4 bases from V and 7 bases from J, with 19 bases between. Germline V gene data show CDR1 as MDHEN and CDR2 as SYDVKM. This CDR3 is built from 16 residues.

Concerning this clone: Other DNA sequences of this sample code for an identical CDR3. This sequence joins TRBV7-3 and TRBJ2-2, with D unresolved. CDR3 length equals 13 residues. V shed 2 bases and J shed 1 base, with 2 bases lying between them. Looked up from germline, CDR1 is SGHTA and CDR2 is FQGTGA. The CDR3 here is CASSLLNTGELFF. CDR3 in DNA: TGTGCCAGCAGCTTACTGAACACCGGGGAGCTGTTTTTT.

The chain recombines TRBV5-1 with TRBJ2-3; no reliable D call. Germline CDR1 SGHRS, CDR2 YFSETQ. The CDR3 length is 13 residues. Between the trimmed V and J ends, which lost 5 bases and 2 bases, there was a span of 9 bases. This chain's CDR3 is CASSSGTTDTQYF. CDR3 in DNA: TGCGCCAGCAGTTCGGGTACCACAGATACGCAGTATTTT.

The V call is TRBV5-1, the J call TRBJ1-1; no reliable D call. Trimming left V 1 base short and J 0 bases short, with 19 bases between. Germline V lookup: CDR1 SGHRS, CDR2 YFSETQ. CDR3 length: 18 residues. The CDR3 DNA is TGCGCCAGCAGCTTGAAAGGTCCCGATCGAGGTTTGAACACTGAAGCTTTCTTT. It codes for CASSLKGPDRGLNTEAFF.

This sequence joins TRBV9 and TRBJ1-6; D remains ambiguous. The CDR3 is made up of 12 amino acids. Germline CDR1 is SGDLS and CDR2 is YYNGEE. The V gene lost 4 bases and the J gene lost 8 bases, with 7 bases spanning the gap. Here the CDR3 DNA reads TGTGCCAGCAGCAGAGTGGATTCACCCCTCCACTTT. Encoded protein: CASSRVDSPLHF.

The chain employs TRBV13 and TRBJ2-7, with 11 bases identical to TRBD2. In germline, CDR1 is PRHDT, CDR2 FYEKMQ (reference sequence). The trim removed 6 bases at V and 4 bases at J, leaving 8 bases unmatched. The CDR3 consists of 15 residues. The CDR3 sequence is CASSIWTSGSYEQYF. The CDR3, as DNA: TGTGCCAGCAGTATATGGACTAGCGGGTCGTACGAGCAGTACTTC.

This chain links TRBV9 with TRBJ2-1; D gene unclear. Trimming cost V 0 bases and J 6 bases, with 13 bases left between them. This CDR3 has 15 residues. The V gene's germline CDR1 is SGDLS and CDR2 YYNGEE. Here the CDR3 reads CASSVGLQSSNEQFF. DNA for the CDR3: TGTGCCAGCAGCGTAGGACTCCAGAGCAGCAATGAGCAGTTCTTC.

CDR3 nucleotides: TGTGCCAGCAGCTTAGTACAGGGGCTAGCCAAAAACATTCAGTACTTC. This sequence encodes CASSLVQGLAKNIQYF. This chain joins TRBV11-2 and TRBJ2-4; 7 positions agree with TRBD1. J lost 0 bases, V lost 1 base, and 3 bases had no gene match. CDR3 size: 16 residues. The germline gives CDR1 SGHAT, CDR2 FQNNGV.

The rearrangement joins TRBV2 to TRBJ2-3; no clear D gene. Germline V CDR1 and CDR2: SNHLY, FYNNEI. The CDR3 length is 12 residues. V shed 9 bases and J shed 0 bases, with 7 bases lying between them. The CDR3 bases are TGTGCCAGTAGACTTAGCACAGATACGCAGTATTTT. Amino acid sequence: CASRLSTDTQYF. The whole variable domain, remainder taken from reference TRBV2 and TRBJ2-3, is EPEVTQTPSHQVTQMGQEVILRCVPISNHLYFYWYRQILGQKVEFLVSFYNNEISEKSEIFDDQFSVERPDGSNFTLKIRSTKLEDSAMYFCASRLSTDTQYFGPGTRLTVL.

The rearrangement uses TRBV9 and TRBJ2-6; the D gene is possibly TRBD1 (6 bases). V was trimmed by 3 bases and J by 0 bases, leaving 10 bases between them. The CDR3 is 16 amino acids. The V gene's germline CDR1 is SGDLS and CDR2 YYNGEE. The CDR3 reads CASSARQVSGANVLTF. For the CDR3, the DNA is TGTGCCAGCAGCGCCCGACAGGTCTCTGGGGCCAACGTCCTGACTTTC.

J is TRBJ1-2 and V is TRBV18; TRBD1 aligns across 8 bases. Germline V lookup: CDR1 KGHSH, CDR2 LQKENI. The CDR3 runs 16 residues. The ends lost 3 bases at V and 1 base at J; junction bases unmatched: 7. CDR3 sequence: CASSPPGTGHNYGYTF. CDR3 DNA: TGTGCCAGCTCACCGCCCGGGACAGGACATAACTATGGCTACACCTTC.

The CDR3 sequence: CSVEDPRGIGKNIQYF. In nucleotides, the CDR3 is TGCAGCGTTGAAGATCCCAGGGGGATAGGCAAAAACATTCAGTACTTC. The chain has TRBV29-1 and TRBJ2-4; TRBD1 agrees at 7 bases. Trimming cost V 0 bases and J 3 bases; bases outside gene matches: 8. The CDR3 sequence is 16 residues long. The germline V gene has CDR1 SQVTM and CDR2 ANQGSEA.

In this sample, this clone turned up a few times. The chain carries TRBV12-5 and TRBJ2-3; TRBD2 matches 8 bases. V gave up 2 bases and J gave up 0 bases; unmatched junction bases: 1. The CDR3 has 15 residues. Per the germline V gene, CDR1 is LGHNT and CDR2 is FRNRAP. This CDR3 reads CASGLTGGSTDTQYF. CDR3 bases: TGTGCTAGTGGTTTGACGGGGGGGAGCACAGATACGCAGTATTTT.

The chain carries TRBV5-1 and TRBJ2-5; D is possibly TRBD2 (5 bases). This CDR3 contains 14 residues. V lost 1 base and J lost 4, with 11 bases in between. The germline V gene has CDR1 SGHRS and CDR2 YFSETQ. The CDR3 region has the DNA TGCGCCAGCAGCTTGTCGCGGGCAAGAGAGACCCAGTACTTC. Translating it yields CASSLSRARETQYF.

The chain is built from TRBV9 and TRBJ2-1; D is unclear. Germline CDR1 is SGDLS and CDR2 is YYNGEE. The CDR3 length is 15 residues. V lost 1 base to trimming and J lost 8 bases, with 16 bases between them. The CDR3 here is CASSVSKSWSYEQFF. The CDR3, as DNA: TGTGCCAGCAGCGTATCAAAGAGTTGGTCCTATGAGCAGTTCTTC.

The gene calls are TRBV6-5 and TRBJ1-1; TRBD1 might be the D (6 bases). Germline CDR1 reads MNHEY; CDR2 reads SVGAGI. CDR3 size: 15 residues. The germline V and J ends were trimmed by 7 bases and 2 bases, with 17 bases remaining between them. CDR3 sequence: CASNPRGTLNTEAFF. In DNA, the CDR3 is TGTGCCAGCAACCCTAGAGGGACACTCAACACTGAAGCTTTCTTT.

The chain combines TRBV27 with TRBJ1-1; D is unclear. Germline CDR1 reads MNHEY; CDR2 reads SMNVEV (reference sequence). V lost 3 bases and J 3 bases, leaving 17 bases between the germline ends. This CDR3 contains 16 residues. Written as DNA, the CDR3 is TGTGCCAGCAGTTTCGCCGGGTCAAGAGGAGACACTGAAGCTTTCTTT. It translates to CASSFAGSRGDTEAFF.

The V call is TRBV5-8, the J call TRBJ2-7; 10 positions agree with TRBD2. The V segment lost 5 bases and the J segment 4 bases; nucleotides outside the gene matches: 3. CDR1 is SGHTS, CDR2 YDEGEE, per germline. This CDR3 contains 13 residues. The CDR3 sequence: CASSLAGEYEQYF. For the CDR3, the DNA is TGTGCCAGCAGTCTAGCGGGAGAATACGAGCAGTACTTC.

CDR3 sequence: CASSQDLVGAGANVLTF. The CDR3 bases are TGCGCCAGCAGCCAAGATCTCGTAGGGGCTGGGGCCAACGTCCTGACTTTC. The chain uses TRBV4-3 and TRBJ2-6; D is possibly TRBD1 (5 bases). The germline V gene encodes CDR1 LGHNA and CDR2 YSLEER. The length of the CDR3 is 17 residues. Deletions cut 0 bases from V and 2 bases from J, with 11 bases between.

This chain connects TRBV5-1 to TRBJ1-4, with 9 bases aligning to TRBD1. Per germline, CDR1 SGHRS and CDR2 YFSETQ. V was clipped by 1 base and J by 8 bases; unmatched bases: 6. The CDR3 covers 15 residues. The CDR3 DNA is TGCGCCAGCAGCTTGTGGGGGACAGGGAACGAAAAACTGTTTTTT. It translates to CASSLWGTGNEKLFF. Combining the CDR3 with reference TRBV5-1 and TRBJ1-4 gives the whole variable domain KAGVTQTPRYLIKTRGQQVTLSCSPISGHRSVSWYQQTPGQGLQFLFEYFSETQRNKGNFPGRFSGRQFSNSRSEMNVSTLELGDSALYLCASSLWGTGNEKLFFGSGTQLSVL.

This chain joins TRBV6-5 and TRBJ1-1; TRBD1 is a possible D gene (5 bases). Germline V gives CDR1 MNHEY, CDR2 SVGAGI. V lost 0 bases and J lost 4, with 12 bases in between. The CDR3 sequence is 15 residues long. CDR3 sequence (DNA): TGTGCCAGCAGTTACTCCTGGCAGGGAAGCACTGAAGCTTTCTTT. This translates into CASSYSWQGSTEAFF.

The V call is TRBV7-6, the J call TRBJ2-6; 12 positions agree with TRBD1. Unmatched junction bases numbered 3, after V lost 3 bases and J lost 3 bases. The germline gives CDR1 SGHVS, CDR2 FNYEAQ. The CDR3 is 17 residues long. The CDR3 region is CASSLGQGALGANVLTF. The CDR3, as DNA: TGTGCCAGCAGCTTGGGACAGGGGGCGCTTGGGGCCAACGTCCTGACTTTC. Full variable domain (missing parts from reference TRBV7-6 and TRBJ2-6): GAGVSQSPRYKVTKRGQDVALRCDPISGHVSLYWYRQALGQGPEFLTYFNYEAQQDKSGLPNDRFSAERPEGSISTLTIQRTEQRDSAMYRCASSLGQGALGANVLTFGAGSRLTVL.

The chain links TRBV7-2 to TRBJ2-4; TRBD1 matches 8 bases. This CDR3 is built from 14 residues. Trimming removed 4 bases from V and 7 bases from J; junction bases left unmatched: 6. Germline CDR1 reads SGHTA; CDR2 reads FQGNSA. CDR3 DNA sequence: TGTGCCAGCAGCTCACGGACAGGGTTGAACATTCAGTACTTC. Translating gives CASSSRTGLNIQYF.

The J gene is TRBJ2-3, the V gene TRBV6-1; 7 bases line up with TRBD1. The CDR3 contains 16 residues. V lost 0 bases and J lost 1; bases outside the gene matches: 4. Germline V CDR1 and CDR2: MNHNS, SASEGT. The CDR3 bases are TGTGCCAGCAGTGAAGCGTATGGGACAGGCACAGATACGCAGTATTTT. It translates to CASSEAYGTGTDTQYF.